This T cell receptor beta chain was identified in a study of shared clonotypes between healthy human individuals (dated by TCRdb to the early 2020s). Some background on the complete study: The cohort comprised a couple of women and a few men aged 18 to 49 years. Per donor, three plates each were used for CD4 naive and CD4 memory, two for CD8 naive, and one for CD8 memory. Blood TCR repertoires of a handful of healthy adults were deeply sequenced to estimate repertoire size and the extent of clonotype sharing between individuals. To increase sequencing depth and limit assay-specific biases, TCR repertoire library preparation and sequencing were carried out by different laboratories using diverse techniques. Per donor, leukapheresis produced somewhere between about 0.94 and 9.5 billion PBMCs.

What the study reported, not specific to this receptor: Pairwise subsampling led to the expectation that sequencing depth would affect the degree of clonotype sharing among donors. Sharing across several donors was observed for around 5% of naive CD4, over 3% of naive CD8, 2% to 2.5% of memory CD4, and about 0.4% of memory CD8 clonotypes. Because the study included only a small number of donors, the genetic and exposure-history diversity represented was limited. Even with the large sequencing depth, rarefaction of the sorted-subset datasets indicated that sequencing was incomplete. Sampling was restricted to blood, and TCR repertoires in tissues likely differ from the TCR repertoires found in blood. Naive subsets generally had larger estimated clonotype richness than memory subsets. Clonotypes shared by all four sorted-subset donors showed higher generation probabilities than non-shared clonotypes.

Using the deep immunoSEQ assay, multiplex PCR amplified TCR CDR3 regions from genomic DNA. Genomic DNA extracted from each cell subset was distributed evenly over all wells of several immunoSEQ 96-well plates, and each plate served as one replicate. For sorted subsets, around 200 ng genomic DNA, equal to tens of thousands of T cell genomes, was loaded into each replicate PCR. Purified libraries were quantified with a Qubit 3.0 fluorometer, sized on a Bioanalyzer 2100, and re-quantified with the KAPA Library Quantification kit. Every immunoSEQ 96-well plate was sequenced on a separate single-read 150-cycle Illumina NextSeq 550 flow cell. In the original analysis: Because the immunoSEQ output included only junctional sequences and no quality scores, the filtering could not be the same as the filtering used for full-length reads. Sequences were annotated with PyIR, a Python wrapper for IgBLAST v1.9, and V/J genes and CDR3 were assigned using IMGT germline references. Reads with weak V/J assignments (E-value above 1e-6), missing CDR3, stop codons, out-of-frame junctions, or ambiguous translated residues were removed. A V3J clonotype was defined by an identical inferred V gene, J gene, and CDR3 amino acid sequence. Percentage overlap between repertoires was calculated by dividing the number of shared unique clonotypes by the size of the smaller repertoire. Richness of each repertoire was evaluated using RTK rarefaction, the Chao1 estimator, and Recon v2.1 estimates of unobserved clonotypes. Generation probabilities for all TCRbeta clonotypes obtained by the gDNA method from a handful of donors were computed using OLGA. TCRdb limited this immuneACCESS table to in-frame rearrangements with V and J called. A share of clones is missing; checked studies link under half to unresolved V genes, and the rest is unexplained. V and J calls and clone size are those listed in that table; D and trimming were worked out from the DNA. The sample has about 1.1 million clones on record, around 78% of them singletons. The ten largest clones capture about 0.52% of the sample.

Donors were healthy HIV-negative adults with no recently reported acute infections or vaccinations. Every donor was a Caucasian adult residing in Nashville, Tennessee, USA. CD4+ T cells were enriched through magnetic negative selection, after which naive cells were positively selected on CD45RA and the remaining negative fraction served as the memory subset. After blood collection by leukapheresis, PBMCs were isolated using Ficoll-Histopaque density gradient centrifugation and then cryopreserved in the vapor phase of liquid nitrogen. Analytical flow cytometry was used to check the purity and quantity of every magnetically sorted T cell population. Genomic DNA was isolated from every sorted fraction and measured by UV absorbance on a Nanodrop 2000c. Comments on this clone: Its target antigen remains unknown. No base quality information exists; no much larger clone differs at one position. In the same sample, other DNA sequences code for this CDR3.

Trimming takes 4 bases from V and 0 bases from J, and the germline ends sit 7 bases apart. The CDR3 covers 14 residues, taking in both the cysteine and the phenylalanine. Only the CDR3 region is kept as DNA, spanning 42 bases read in frame from base 1. Reading the germline V gene gives CDR1 SGHRS and CDR2 YFSETQ. This receptor was identified in a man younger than 35 in good health. Some clones in this sample may be carry-over from other donors' samples. Sequenced: memory CD4+ T cells from PBMCs. According to the study, the label for this sample's cell subset or site signals: CD45RA-negative fraction. This sequence uses TRBV5-1 and TRBJ2-2; the D gene assignment is ambiguous. The CDR3 protein sequence reads: CASSLTANTGELFF. The nucleotide sequence reads as follows: TGCGCCAGCAGCCTGACCGCGAACACCGGGGAGCTGTTTTTT.